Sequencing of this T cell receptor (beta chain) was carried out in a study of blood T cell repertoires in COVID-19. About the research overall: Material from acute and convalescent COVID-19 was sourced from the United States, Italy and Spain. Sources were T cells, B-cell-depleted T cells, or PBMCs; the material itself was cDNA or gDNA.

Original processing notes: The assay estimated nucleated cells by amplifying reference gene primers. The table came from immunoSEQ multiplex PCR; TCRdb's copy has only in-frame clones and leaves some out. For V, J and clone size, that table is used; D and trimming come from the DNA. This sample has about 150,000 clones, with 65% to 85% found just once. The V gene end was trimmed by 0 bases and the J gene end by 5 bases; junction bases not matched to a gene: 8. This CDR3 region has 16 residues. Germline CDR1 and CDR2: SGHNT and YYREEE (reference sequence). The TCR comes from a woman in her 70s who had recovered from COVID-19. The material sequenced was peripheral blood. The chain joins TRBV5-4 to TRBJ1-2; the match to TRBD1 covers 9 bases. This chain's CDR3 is CASSLGTGADGYGYTF. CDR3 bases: TGTGCCAGCAGCTTGGGGACAGGGGCCGATGGGTATGGCTACACCTTC.